The 14 T cell receptor beta chains below come from one sample, sequenced in a study of neoadjuvant anti-PD-1 for oral cavity cancer listed by TCRdb under 2021. The time point label for this specimen denotes: after neoadjuvant nivolumab, at surgical resection. The library was prepared using the immunoSEQ multiplex PCR assay. Drawn from immuneACCESS, this table holds only the in-frame rearrangements with V and J called that TCRdb kept. Clones are partly lost; checked studies trace under half to an unresolved V gene and leave the rest unexplained. The sample yields some 15,000 clones; less than 75% were counted once. The ten largest account for more than 2% of the sample. The sequenced sample was PBMCs, obtained after nivolumab (anti-PD-1) treatment. The receptors stem from a person aged 35-79 years with oral cavity squamous cell carcinoma.

This chain links TRBV10-3 with TRBJ2-3; the D gene is possibly TRBD2 (7 bases). The CDR3 is 17 residues long. Germline CDR1 ENHRY, CDR2 SYGVKD. The ends were cut back, 4 bases at V and 0 bases at J, with 17 bases in the middle. CDR3 loop: CAISGSGGSTSTDTQYF. The CDR3 DNA reads as TGTGCCATCAGTGGTTCGGGGGGCTCAACTAGCACAGATACGCAGTATTTT.

This rearrangement joins TRBV7-2 to TRBJ1-2; 7 bases map to TRBD1. The CDR3 runs 16 residues. Looked up from germline, CDR1 is SGHTA and CDR2 is FQGNSA. V shed 0 bases and J 3 bases; nucleotides not matched to a gene: 7. The CDR3 loop is CASSLARKTGYYGYTF. The CDR3 DNA follows: TGTGCCAGCAGCTTAGCGAGGAAGACAGGGTACTATGGCTACACCTTC.

J is TRBJ2-7 and V is TRBV2; 8 bases agree with TRBD1. The germline gives CDR1 SNHLY, CDR2 FYNNEI. The CDR3 runs 14 residues. The V and J ends lost 4 bases and 2 bases, in that order; junction bases with no gene match: 4. The CDR3 region has the DNA TGTGCCAGCAGTGGTGCAGGGGGCGCCTACGAGCAGTACTTC. Translation: CASSGAGGAYEQYF. Drawing the rest from reference TRBV2 and TRBJ2-7, the complete variable domain is EPEVTQTPSHQVTQMGQEVILRCVPISNHLYFYWYRQILGQKVEFLVSFYNNEISEKSEIFDDQFSVERPDGSNFTLKIRSTKLEDSAMYFCASSGAGGAYEQYFGPGTRLTVT.

The J gene is TRBJ2-5, the V gene TRBV7-9; no clear D gene. Germline CDR1 and CDR2: SEHNR and FQNEAQ (reference sequence). The CDR3 loop spans 16 amino acids. The V and J ends lost 5 bases and 1 base respectively, with 17 bases between them. The CDR3 nucleotides read TGTGCCAGCAGCCTGAGCTTCTTGGGCGTCCAAGAGACCCAGTACTTC. The encoded protein is CASSLSFLGVQETQYF.

J is TRBJ1-6 and V is TRBV19; TRBD1 might be the D (5 bases). The CDR3 is made up of 15 amino acids. The V end lost 3 bases, the J end lost 8 bases, and 14 bases lay between the germline ends. Looked up from germline, CDR1 is LNHDA and CDR2 is SQIVND (reference sequence). In DNA, the CDR3 is TGTGCCAGTAGTATTTGGGGGTTATTGGATTCACCCCTCCACTTT. Amino acids: CASSIWGLLDSPLHF.

V gene TRBV7-2 combines with J gene TRBJ2-1; 9 nucleotides align to TRBD2. The CDR3 spans 15 residues. In germline, CDR1 is SGHTA, CDR2 FQGNSA. Losses at the gene ends were 5 bases for V and 9 bases for J; bases not matched to a gene: 11. The CDR3 sequence is CASSPHGRGGFEQFF. The CDR3 coding sequence is TGTGCCAGCAGCCCCCATGGGCGGGGGGGCTTTGAGCAGTTCTTC. The full variable domain, with the rest looked up from reference TRBV7-2 and TRBJ2-1, is GAGVSQSPSNKVTEKGKDVELRCDPISGHTALYWYRQSLGQGLEFLIYFQGNSAPDKSGLPSDRFSAERTGGSVSTLTIQRTQQEDSAVYLCASSPHGRGGFEQFFGPGTRLTVL.

CDR3 DNA sequence: TGTGCCAGCAGGGGGGTGAGGGAGGGGACAGATACGCAGTATTTT. Amino acid sequence: CASRGVREGTDTQYF. The chain recombines TRBV4-2 with TRBJ2-3; 7 bases match TRBD2. The V segment lost 6 bases and the J segment 3 bases; nucleotides outside the gene matches: 9. Germline CDR1 and CDR2: LGHNA and YNFKEQ. The CDR3 totals 15 residues.

The CDR3 bases are TGTGCCAGCAGTTCCACCGGGACTAGCGACTCCTACGAGCAGTACTTC. Encoded protein: CASSSTGTSDSYEQYF. The J gene is TRBJ2-7, the V gene TRBV6-5; TRBD2 aligns across 10 bases. This CDR3 is 16 amino acids long. CDR1 and CDR2 from the germline V gene are MNHEY and SVGAGI. J gave up 0 bases and V 4 bases, and 6 bases lay outside the gene matches.

This clone was seen a handful of times. The genes are TRBV11-2 and TRBJ2-1; no clear D gene. This CDR3 is 11 amino acids long. V gave up 3 bases and J gave up 9 bases, with 6 bases separating them. Germline V gives CDR1 SGHAT, CDR2 FQNNGV. Written as DNA, the CDR3 is TGTGCCAGCAGCTTGAGCGCTGAGCAGTTCTTC. Protein: CASSLSAEQFF. Based on the CDR3 plus reference TRBV11-2 and TRBJ2-1, the full variable domain is EAGVAQSPRYKIIEKRQSVAFWCNPISGHATLYWYQQILGQGPKLLIQFQNNGVVDDSQLPKDRFSAERLKGVDSTLKIQPAKLEDSAVYLCASSLSAEQFFGPGTRLTVL.

This clone was detected a few times. J is TRBJ2-7 and V is TRBV10-3, with D maybe TRBD1 (5 bases). Trimming stripped 2 bases from V and 4 bases from J, with 15 bases between. Germline V CDR1 and CDR2: ENHRY, SYGVKD. The CDR3 sequence is 15 residues long. The CDR3, as DNA: TGTGCCATCAGTGAGCCTCAGGGTGGAGTATACGAGCAGTACTTC. Protein product: CAISEPQGGVYEQYF.

The genes are TRBV5-8 and TRBJ1-5; D is ambiguous. The CDR3 has 12 residues. Germline-derived CDR1 and CDR2 are SGHTS and YDEGEE. Trimming removed 1 base from V and 5 bases from J, with 4 bases in between. The CDR3 coding sequence is TGTGCCAGCAGCTTGTTGGATCAGCCCCAGCATTTT. Residues: CASSLLDQPQHF.

This clone is a singleton in its sample. The CDR3 sequence is CASSLLSSGRRTDTQYF. CDR3 nucleotide sequence: TGTGCCAGCAGCCTACTTTCTAGCGGGCGGCGCACAGATACGCAGTATTTT. The V and J genes are TRBV5-6 and TRBJ2-3, with 8 bases identical to TRBD2. CDR1 is SGHDT, CDR2 YYEEEE, per germline. V dropped 4 bases and J dropped 1; count of bases not matched to a gene: 11. This CDR3 has 17 amino acids.

The chain recombines TRBV2 with TRBJ1-3; 8 bases are shared with TRBD1. Germline V lookup: CDR1 SNHLY, CDR2 FYNNEI. The CDR3 is made up of 16 amino acids. The V and J ends lost 1 base and 0 bases, in that order; junction bases with no gene match: 2. CDR3 nucleotides: TGTGCCAGCAGTGAAGGGACAGGGAACTCTGGAAACACCATATATTTT. It specifies CASSEGTGNSGNTIYF. The full variable domain, with the rest looked up from reference TRBV2 and TRBJ1-3, is EPEVTQTPSHQVTQMGQEVILRCVPISNHLYFYWYRQILGQKVEFLVSFYNNEISEKSEIFDDQFSVERPDGSNFTLKIRSTKLEDSAMYFCASSEGTGNSGNTIYFGEGSWLTVV.

The chain links TRBV27 to TRBJ2-4; TRBD1 might be the D (6 bases). CDR3 length: 15 residues. Germline V gene data show CDR1 as MNHEY and CDR2 as SMNVEV (reference sequence). The ends were cut back, 6 bases at V and 0 bases at J, with 12 bases in the middle. Here the CDR3 reads CASRPGHLAKNIQYF. CDR3 coding DNA: TGTGCCAGCAGGCCGGGACATCTAGCCAAAAACATTCAGTACTTC.